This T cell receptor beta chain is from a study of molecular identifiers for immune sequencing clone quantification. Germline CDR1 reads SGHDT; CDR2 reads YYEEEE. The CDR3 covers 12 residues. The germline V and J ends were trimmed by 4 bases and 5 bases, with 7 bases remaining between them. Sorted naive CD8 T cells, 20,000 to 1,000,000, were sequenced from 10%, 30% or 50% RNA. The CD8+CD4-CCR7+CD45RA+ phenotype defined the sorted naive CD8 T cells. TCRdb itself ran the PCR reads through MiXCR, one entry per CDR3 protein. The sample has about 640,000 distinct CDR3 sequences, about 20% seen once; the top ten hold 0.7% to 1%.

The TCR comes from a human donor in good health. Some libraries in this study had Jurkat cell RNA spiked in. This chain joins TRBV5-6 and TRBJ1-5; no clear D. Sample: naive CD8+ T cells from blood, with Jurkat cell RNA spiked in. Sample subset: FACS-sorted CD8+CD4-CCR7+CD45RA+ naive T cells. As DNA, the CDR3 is TGTGCCAGCAGCGTTGCAGATCAGCCCCAGCATTTT. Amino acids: CASSVADQPQHF. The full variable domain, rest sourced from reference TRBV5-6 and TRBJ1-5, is DAGVTQSPTHLIKTRGQQVTLRCSPKSGHDTVSWYQQALGQGPQFIFQYYEEEERQRGNFPDRFSGHQFPNYSSELNVNALLLGDSALYLCASSVADQPQHFGDGTRLSIL.